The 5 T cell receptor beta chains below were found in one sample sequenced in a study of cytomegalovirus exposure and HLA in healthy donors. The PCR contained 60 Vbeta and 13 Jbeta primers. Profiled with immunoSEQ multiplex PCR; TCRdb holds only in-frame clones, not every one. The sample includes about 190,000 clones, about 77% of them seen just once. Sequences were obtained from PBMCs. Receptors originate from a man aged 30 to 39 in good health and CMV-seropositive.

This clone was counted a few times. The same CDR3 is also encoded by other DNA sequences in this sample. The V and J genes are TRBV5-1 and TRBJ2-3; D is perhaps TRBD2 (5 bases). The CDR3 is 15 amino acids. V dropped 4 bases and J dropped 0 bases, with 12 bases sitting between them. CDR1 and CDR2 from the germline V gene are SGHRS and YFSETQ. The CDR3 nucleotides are TGCGCCAGCAGCCAAGACGGAGGTAGCACAGATACGCAGTATTTT. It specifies CASSQDGGSTDTQYF. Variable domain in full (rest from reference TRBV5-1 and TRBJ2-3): KAGVTQTPRYLIKTRGQQVTLSCSPISGHRSVSWYQQTPGQGLQFLFEYFSETQRNKGNFPGRFSGRQFSNSRSEMNVSTLELGDSALYLCASSQDGGSTDTQYFGPGTRLTVL.

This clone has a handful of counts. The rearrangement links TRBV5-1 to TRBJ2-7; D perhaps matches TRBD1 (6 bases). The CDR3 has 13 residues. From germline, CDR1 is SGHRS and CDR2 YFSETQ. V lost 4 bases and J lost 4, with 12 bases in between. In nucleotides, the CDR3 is TGCGCCAGCAGCCCTATCGACAGGTACGAGCAGTACTTC. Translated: CASSPIDRYEQYF.

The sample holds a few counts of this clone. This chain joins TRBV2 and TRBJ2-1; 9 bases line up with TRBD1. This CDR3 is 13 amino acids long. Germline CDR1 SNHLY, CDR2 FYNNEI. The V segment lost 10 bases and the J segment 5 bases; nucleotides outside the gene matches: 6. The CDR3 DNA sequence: TGTGCCATCCTGGGACAGGGCAACAATGAGCAGTTCTTC. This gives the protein CAILGQGNNEQFF.

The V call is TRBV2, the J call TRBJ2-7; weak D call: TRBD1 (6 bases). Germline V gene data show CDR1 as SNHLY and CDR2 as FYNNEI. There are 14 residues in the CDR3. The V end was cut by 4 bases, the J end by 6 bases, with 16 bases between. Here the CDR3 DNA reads TGTGCCAGCAGTGTTGCGCTAGAGGGGGTCGAGCAGTACTTC. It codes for CASSVALEGVEQYF. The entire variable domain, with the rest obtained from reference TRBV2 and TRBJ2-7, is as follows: EPEVTQTPSHQVTQMGQEVILRCVPISNHLYFYWYRQILGQKVEFLVSFYNNEISEKSEIFDDQFSVERPDGSNFTLKIRSTKLEDSAMYFCASSVALEGVEQYFGPGTRLTVT.

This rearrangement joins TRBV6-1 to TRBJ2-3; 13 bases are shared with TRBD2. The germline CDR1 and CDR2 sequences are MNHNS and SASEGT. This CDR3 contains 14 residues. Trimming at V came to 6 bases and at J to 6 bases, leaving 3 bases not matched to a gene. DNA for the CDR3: TGTGCCAGCAGACTAGCGGGAGGGCTGGATACGCAGTATTTT. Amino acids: CASRLAGGLDTQYF.